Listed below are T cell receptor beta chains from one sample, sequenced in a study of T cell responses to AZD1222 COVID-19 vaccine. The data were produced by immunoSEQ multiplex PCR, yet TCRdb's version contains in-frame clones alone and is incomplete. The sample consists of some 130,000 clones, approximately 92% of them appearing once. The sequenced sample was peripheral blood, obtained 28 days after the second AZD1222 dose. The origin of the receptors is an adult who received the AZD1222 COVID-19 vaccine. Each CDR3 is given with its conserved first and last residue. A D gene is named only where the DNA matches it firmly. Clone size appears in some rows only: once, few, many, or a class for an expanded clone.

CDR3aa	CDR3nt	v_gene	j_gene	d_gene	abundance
CARQGAGGELFF	TGTGCCAGGCAGGGGGCCGGCGGGGAGCTGTTTTTT	TRBV19	TRBJ2-2	TRBD1	NA
CASSIDLLEQFF	TGTGCCAGTAGTATAGACCTTTTGGAGCAGTTCTTC	TRBV19	TRBJ2-1	NA	NA
CASSILAGSSYEQYF	TGTGCCAGCAGTATACTAGCGGGGAGCTCCTACGAGCAGTACTTC	TRBV6-5	TRBJ2-7	TRBD2	NA
CASSLGSGQGGTEAFF	TGTGCCAGCAGCTTAGGGTCCGGACAGGGAGGGACTGAAGCTTTCTTT	TRBV7-8	TRBJ1-1	TRBD1	NA
CSVDPSGGREQYF	TGCAGCGTTGACCCTAGCGGGGGGCGAGAGCAGTACTTC	TRBV29-1	TRBJ2-7	TRBD2	NA
CASSYSTLSITEAFF	TGTGCCAGCAGTTACTCAACACTTAGTATCACTGAAGCTTTCTTT	TRBV6-5	TRBJ1-1	NA	NA
CASSWTGERNTIYF	TGTGCCAGCAGCTGGACAGGGGAGAGAAACACCATATATTTT	TRBV7-2	TRBJ1-3	TRBD1	NA
CASSPGTSGETQYF	TGTGCCAGCAGTCCCGGGACTAGCGGGGAGACCCAGTACTTC	TRBV6-2/TRBV6-3	TRBJ2-5	TRBD2	NA
CASSLSRMNEAFF	TGTGCCAGCAGTTTATCTCGGATGAATGAAGCTTTCTTT	TRBV27	TRBJ1-1	NA	many
CASSLAAVQETQYF	TGTGCCAGCAGCTTAGCGGCAGTTCAAGAGACCCAGTACTTC	TRBV7-2	TRBJ2-5	NA	once
CASSLGDLGEQFF	TGTGCCAGCAGCTTAGGGGACCTTGGGGAGCAGTTCTTC	TRBV7-9	TRBJ2-1	NA	NA
CASYGGNTIYF	TGTGCCAGTTACGGGGGAAACACCATATATTTT	TRBV19	TRBJ1-3	NA	NA
CASSGQSTGELFF	TGTGCCAGCAGCGGACAGTCCACCGGGGAGCTGTTTTTT	TRBV2	TRBJ2-2	NA	NA
CASSPALTNSPLHF	TGTGCCAGCAGCCCGGCTCTGACTAATTCACCCCTCCACTTT	TRBV7-2	TRBJ1-6	NA	NA
CASREGQGASQPQHF	TGTGCCAGCAGGGAGGGACAGGGGGCGTCTCAGCCCCAGCATTTT	TRBV2	TRBJ1-5	TRBD1	NA
CASRPRDRSNQPQHF	TGCGCCAGCAGACCCCGGGACAGAAGCAATCAGCCCCAGCATTTT	TRBV4-1	TRBJ1-5	TRBD1	NA
CASSQVGGRRGYEQYF	TGTGCCAGCAGCCAAGTAGGCGGGAGAAGGGGCTACGAGCAGTACTTC	TRBV3-1/TRBV3-2	TRBJ2-7	TRBD2	NA
CASSSDLDRGLDGYTF	TGTGCCAGCAGTTCAGACCTGGACAGGGGGCTAGATGGCTACACCTTC	TRBV28	TRBJ1-2	TRBD1	NA
CASTLAGGGNEQFF	TGTGCCAGCACCCTAGCGGGAGGCGGAAATGAGCAGTTCTTC	TRBV7-2	TRBJ2-1	TRBD2	NA
CASSFPPYSGVGNTDTQYF	TGTGCCAGCAGCTTCCCGCCCTACTCCGGGGTGGGGAACACAGATACGCAGTATTTT	TRBV7-9	TRBJ2-3	NA	NA
CASSATSGNYNEQFF	TGTGCCAGCAGCGCCACTAGCGGGAATTACAATGAGCAGTTCTTC	TRBV7-2	TRBJ2-1	TRBD2	NA
CAWSVANALEAFF	TGTGCCTGGAGTGTCGCTAATGCACTTGAAGCTTTCTTT	TRBV30	TRBJ1-1	NA	NA
CASGMSGKGGELFF	TGTGCTAGTGGTATGAGCGGGAAAGGCGGGGAGCTGTTTTTT	TRBV12-5	TRBJ2-2	TRBD2	once
CASSILWGGDTQYF	TGTGCCAGTAGTATATTGTGGGGAGGAGATACGCAGTATTTT	TRBV19	TRBJ2-3	NA	NA
CASSLGWRDTYEQYF	TGTGCCAGCAGCTTGGGTTGGCGGGACACGTACGAGCAGTACTTC	TRBV5-6	TRBJ2-7	NA	NA
CASSGVNTEAFF	TGTGCCAGCAGCGGAGTGAACACTGAAGCTTTCTTT	TRBV11-2	TRBJ1-1	NA	NA
CSVTGGLMNTEAFF	TGCAGCGTCACAGGGGGCCTCATGAACACTGAAGCTTTCTTT	TRBV29-1	TRBJ1-1	TRBD1	few
CASSLWDRGYSNQPQHF	TGTGCCAGCAGTTTATGGGACAGGGGGTATAGCAATCAGCCCCAGCATTTT	TRBV28	TRBJ1-5	TRBD1	NA
CASSLGGTRYGYTF	TGTGCCAGCAGTTTAGGGGGCACGCGTTATGGCTACACCTTC	TRBV27	TRBJ1-2	NA	NA
CATSDGTGVGYTF	TGTGCCACCAGTGATGGGACAGGCGTCGGCTACACCTTC	TRBV24-1	TRBJ1-2	TRBD1	NA
CASSFPFRDKDYGYTF	TGCGCCAGCAGTTTTCCCTTCCGGGACAAAGACTATGGCTACACCTTC	TRBV5-1	TRBJ1-2	NA	NA
CASSTRGNQPQHF	TGTGCCAGCAGTACCCGGGGAAACCAGCCCCAGCATTTT	TRBV12-3/TRBV12-4	TRBJ1-5	NA	NA
CAIRGTGVDTQYF	TGTGCCATCAGAGGGACAGGGGTCGATACGCAGTATTTT	TRBV10-3	TRBJ2-3	TRBD1	NA
CASGSGQGRTEAFF	TGTGCCAGCGGTTCGGGACAGGGACGGACTGAAGCTTTCTTT	TRBV28	TRBJ1-1	TRBD1	NA
CASSGTGTANTGELFF	TGTGCCAGCAGCGGAACCGGGACAGCGAACACCGGGGAGCTGTTTTTT	TRBV7-2	TRBJ2-2	TRBD1	NA
CASSLERMTSGKRYEQYF	TGTGCCAGCAGCTTAGAACGAATGACTTCGGGGAAGAGGTACGAGCAGTACTTC	TRBV7-8	TRBJ2-7	NA	NA
CAWDRVGEQYF	TGTGCCTGGGACAGGGTGGGGGAGCAGTACTTC	TRBV30	TRBJ2-7	TRBD1	NA
CAISEDRNYGYTF	TGTGCCATCAGTGAGGATCGAAACTATGGCTACACCTTC	TRBV10-3	TRBJ1-2	NA	NA
CASRGQGAENYEKLFF	TGTGCCAGCAGAGGACAGGGGGCAGAGAATTATGAAAAACTGTTTTTT	TRBV28	TRBJ1-4	TRBD1	few
CASRGRVSTDTQYF	TGTGCCAGCAGGGGTCGGGTCTCTACAGATACGCAGTATTTT	TRBV7-9	TRBJ2-3	NA	NA
CASSYGSGNTIYF	TGTGCCAGCAGTTATGGGTCTGGAAACACCATATATTTT	TRBV6-5	TRBJ1-3	NA	few
CASSPLELAVLTDTQYF	TGCGCCAGCAGCCCCTTGGAACTAGCGGTACTCACAGATACGCAGTATTTT	TRBV5-1	TRBJ2-3	TRBD2	NA
CASRTFGGANYGYTF	TGTGCCAGCAGAACCTTCGGGGGTGCAAACTATGGCTACACCTTC	TRBV6-5	TRBJ1-2	NA	NA
CASSLNGKQVDQPQHF	TGTGCCAGCAGCCTGAACGGGAAGCAGGTAGATCAGCCCCAGCATTTT	TRBV3-1/TRBV3-2	TRBJ1-5	NA	NA
CASSLASTGTEAFF	TGCGCCAGCAGCTTGGCCTCGACAGGGACTGAAGCTTTCTTT	TRBV5-1	TRBJ1-1	TRBD1	NA
CASSLVGSPYEQYF	TGTGCCAGCAGCTTAGTAGGCAGCCCCTACGAGCAGTACTTC	TRBV7-2	TRBJ2-7	NA	NA
CSASTSGQGPVWGYTF	TGCAGTGCTAGTACTTCGGGACAGGGACCCGTTTGGGGCTACACCTTC	TRBV20-1	TRBJ1-2	TRBD1	once
CASSPYSVRTRRLEGGYTF	TGTGCCAGCTCACCGTACTCAGTCAGGACCCGCCGCTTAGAGGGTGGCTACACCTTC	TRBV18	TRBJ1-2	NA	NA
CASSLGPSYGYTF	TGTGCCAGCAGTCTGGGGCCCTCGTATGGCTACACCTTC	TRBV5-6	TRBJ1-2	NA	NA
CASSLWGASNQPQHF	TGTGCCAGCAGCTTATGGGGAGCTAGCAATCAGCCCCAGCATTTT	TRBV7-2	TRBJ1-5	NA	NA
CASSGTQGKRGYTF	TGTGCCAGCAGTGGCACTCAGGGGAAGCGAGGCTACACCTTC	TRBV6-2/TRBV6-3	TRBJ1-2	NA	NA
CASILGQGRYGYTF	TGTGCCAGCATCTTGGGACAGGGGAGATATGGCTACACCTTC	TRBV28	TRBJ1-2	TRBD1	NA
CAWTAGGGDTQYF	TGTGCCTGGACCGCGGGAGGGGGGGATACGCAGTATTTT	TRBV30	TRBJ2-3	TRBD2	NA
CASSQEGRVGREYGYTF	TGTGCCAGCAGCCAAGAGGGTAGGGTGGGCAGAGAATATGGCTACACCTTC	TRBV3-1/TRBV3-2	TRBJ1-2	NA	NA
CASSESLGTAAGSPLHF	TGCGCCAGCAGTGAGTCCCTGGGGACTGCCGCAGGTTCACCCCTCCACTTT	TRBV10-2	TRBJ1-6	NA	few